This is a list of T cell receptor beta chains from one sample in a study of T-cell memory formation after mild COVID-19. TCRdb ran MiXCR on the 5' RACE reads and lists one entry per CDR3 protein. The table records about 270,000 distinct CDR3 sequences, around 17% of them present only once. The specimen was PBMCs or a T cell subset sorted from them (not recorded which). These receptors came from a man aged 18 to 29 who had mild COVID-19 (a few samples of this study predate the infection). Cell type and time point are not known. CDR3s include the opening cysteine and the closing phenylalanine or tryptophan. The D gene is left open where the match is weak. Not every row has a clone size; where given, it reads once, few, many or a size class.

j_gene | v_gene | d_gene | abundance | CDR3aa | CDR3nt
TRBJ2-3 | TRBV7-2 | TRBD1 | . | CASSSFDRGTDTQYF | TGTGCCAGCAGCTCCTTTGACAGGGGCACAGATACGCAGTATTTT
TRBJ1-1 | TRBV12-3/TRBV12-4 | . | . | CASSRTGGGNAEAFF | TGTGCCAGCAGCCGGACGGGGGGAGGAAACGCTGAAGCTTTCTTT
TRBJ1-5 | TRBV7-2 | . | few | CASSLAGKVLEPQHF | TGTGCCAGCAGCTTAGCCGGGAAGGTTTTAGAGCCCCAGCATTTT
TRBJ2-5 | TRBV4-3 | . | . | CASSQEANRPETQYF | TGCGCCAGCAGCCAAGAGGCCAACCGCCCGGAGACCCAGTACTTC
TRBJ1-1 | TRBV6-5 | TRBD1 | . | CASSEDRGWRRGTEAFF | TGTGCCAGCAGTGAGGACAGGGGGTGGAGACGGGGCACTGAAGCTTTCTTT
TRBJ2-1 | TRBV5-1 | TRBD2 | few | CASSLGPGGLNEQFF | TGCGCCAGCAGCTTGGGTCCGGGGGGGTTGAATGAGCAGTTCTTC
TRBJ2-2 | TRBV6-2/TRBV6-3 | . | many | CAASGVTGTGELFF | TGTGCCGCCTCCGGGGTGACCGGCACCGGGGAGCTGTTTTTT
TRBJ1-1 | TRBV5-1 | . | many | CASSLAQGIENTEAFF | TGCGCCAGCAGCTTGGCTCAGGGTATCGAGAACACTGAAGCTTTCTTT
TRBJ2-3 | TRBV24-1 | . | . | CATPPRAWGTDTQYF | TGTGCCACCCCTCCCCGGGCTTGGGGCACAGATACGCAGTATTTT
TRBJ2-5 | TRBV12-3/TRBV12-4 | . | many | CASNTGNQETQYF | TGTGCCAGCAATACAGGGAACCAAGAGACCCAGTACTTC
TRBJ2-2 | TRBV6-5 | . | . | CASSYLPNTGELFF | TGTGCCAGCAGTTACCTACCGAACACCGGGGAGCTGTTTTTT
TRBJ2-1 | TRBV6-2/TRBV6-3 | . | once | CASSQTYNEQFF | TGTGCCAGCAGCCAAACCTACAATGAGCAGTTCTTC
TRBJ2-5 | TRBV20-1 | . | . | CSAGDFRRETQYF | TGCAGTGCTGGGGACTTCCGGCGGGAGACCCAGTACTTC
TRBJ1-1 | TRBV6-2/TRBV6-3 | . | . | CASSPFWGTEAFF | TGTGCCAGCAGCCCCTTCTGGGGCACTGAAGCTTTCTTT